The 21 T cell receptor beta chains below all came from one sample that was sequenced in a study of T cells in Graves' hyperthyroidism and ophthalmopathy. RNA transcripts gave rise to amplified TCR beta CDR3 regions. A set of HTBI primers served as the primers for a first-round RT-PCR of the TCR CDR3. In TCRdb, the multiplex PCR reads were re-called with MiXCR into one record per CDR3 protein. The sample shows about 590,000 distinct CDR3 sequences, 14% of them seen only once. Sequenced: blood. The receptor source for this set is a young woman with Graves' ophthalmopathy.

This clonotype turned up a few times. V usage is TRBV7-2 and J usage is TRBJ2-7, with D possibly TRBD1 on 6 matching bases. The CDR3 covers 15 residues. Trimming stripped 3 bases from V and 0 bases from J, with 12 bases between. The V gene's germline CDR1 is SGHTA and CDR2 FQGNSA. CDR3 sequence (DNA): TGTGCCAGCAGCTTCAACAGGGATGCCTCCTACGAGCAGTACTTC. This encodes CASSFNRDASYEQYF.

The gene calls are TRBV28 and TRBJ2-2; D gene uncertain. The CDR3 covers 15 residues. The V gene's germline CDR1 is MDHEN and CDR2 SYDVKM. The V end was cut by 1 base, the J end by 5 bases, with 11 bases between. The CDR3 loop reads CASSLYVWGTGELFF. CDR3 sequence (DNA): TGTGCCAGCAGTTTATATGTATGGGGAACCGGGGAGCTGTTTTTT.

This chain links TRBV10-3 with TRBJ1-2; 10 positions agree with TRBD1. There are 15 residues in the CDR3. CDR1 is ENHRY, CDR2 SYGVKD, per germline. V gave up 4 bases and J gave up 4 bases; unmatched junction bases: 6. The CDR3 sequence is CAISGGQGGSYGYTF. Written as DNA, the CDR3 is TGTGCCATCAGTGGAGGACAGGGGGGTTCCTATGGCTACACCTTC.

The table lists this clonotype with a few counts. Its ends do not fully match the called genes, so a read error is possible. This sequence joins TRBV3-1 and TRBJ2-1; D uncertain. CDR1 LGHDT and CDR2 YNNKEL come from the germline V gene (reference sequence). The CDR3 length is 15 residues. CDR3 in DNA: TGTGCCAGCACCCAAGATATGTATTGGAACAATGAGCAGTTCTTC. Its translation: CASTQDMYWNNEQFF.

This clonotype was seen a handful of times. The chain uses TRBV7-2 and TRBJ1-4; D may be TRBD1 (5 bases). V lost 1 base and J lost 7, with 10 bases in between. The CDR3 has 14 residues. CDR1 and CDR2 (germline): SGHTA, FQGNSA. The CDR3 coding sequence is TGTGCCAGCAGCTTAGTGGGGGGGGGTGAAAAACTGTTTTTT. This codes for CASSLVGGGEKLFF.

The rearrangement links TRBV7-9 to TRBJ2-1; TRBD2 aligns across 14 bases. After removal of 8 bases from V and 2 bases from J, the junction contained 8 bases not matched to a gene. This CDR3 region has 17 residues. Germline V gene sequence: CDR1 SEHNR, CDR2 FQNEAQ (reference sequence). CDR3 region: CASRPGLAGVPYNEQFF. CDR3 sequence (DNA): TGTGCCAGCCGGCCGGGACTAGCGGGAGTCCCCTACAATGAGCAGTTCTTC.

V and J are TRBV11-2 and TRBJ2-7; 8 bases agree with TRBD1. The V gene end was trimmed by 8 bases and the J gene end by 4 bases; junction bases not matched to a gene: 10. Looked up from germline, CDR1 is SGHAT and CDR2 is FQNNGV. The CDR3 totals 14 residues. The CDR3 spells CASGQGQGGYEQYF. CDR3 DNA sequence: TGTGCCAGCGGTCAAGGACAGGGCGGTTACGAGCAGTACTTC.

This clonotype was seen repeatedly, ten times or more. This chain's CDR3 is CASSYSGGNQPQHF. CDR3 sequence (DNA): TGTGCCAGCAGTTACTCAGGGGGCAATCAGCCCCAGCATTTT. This chain links TRBV6-5 with TRBJ1-5; D is perhaps TRBD1 (5 bases). The CDR3 loop spans 14 amino acids. V was clipped by 0 bases and J by 2 bases, with 5 bases between them. Germline loops: CDR1 MNHEY, CDR2 SVGAGI.

A note on this clonotype: A read error is possible here, since a much larger clone lies one base away. The chain has TRBV5-1 and TRBJ2-1; D gene unclear. The CDR3 contains 13 residues. Germline V gives CDR1 SGHRS, CDR2 YFSETQ. The germline V and J ends were trimmed by 0 bases and 6 bases, with 7 bases remaining between them. The CDR3 loop is CASSLVAGNEQFF. CDR3 nucleotide sequence: TGCGCCAGCAGCTTGGTAGCCGGCAATGAGCAGTTCTTC.

The chain links TRBV3-1 to TRBJ1-1; 7 nucleotides match TRBD1. V dropped 4 bases and J dropped 0; count of bases not matched to a gene: 8. This CDR3 has 16 residues. The V gene's germline CDR1 is LGHDT and CDR2 YNNKEL (reference sequence). Here the CDR3 DNA reads TGTGCCAGCAGCCCAATGGGACAGCTAATGAACACTGAAGCTTTCTTT. Amino acids: CASSPMGQLMNTEAFF.

This clonotype was detected many times. This sequence joins TRBV28 and TRBJ1-2; no firm D call. The CDR3 loop spans 13 amino acids. Germline CDR1 MDHEN, CDR2 SYDVKM. Deletions cut 3 bases from V and 4 bases from J, with 9 bases between. The CDR3 region has the DNA TGTGCCAGCAGTTTGGAGGAAGTCTATGGCTACACCTTC. It codes for CASSLEEVYGYTF.

At least ten counts were recorded for this clonotype. This rearrangement joins TRBV11-3 to TRBJ2-3; 7 bases agree with TRBD2. V lost 5 bases to trimming and J lost 2 bases; unmatched junction nucleotides: 4. CDR1 is SGHNT and CDR2 is YENEEA in the germline V gene. This CDR3 spans 14 amino acids. CDR3 coding DNA: TGTGCCAGCAGCCGCGGGGGAAACACAGATACGCAGTATTTT. This translates into CASSRGGNTDTQYF.

There are many counts of this clonotype. CDR3 bases: TGTGCCAGCAGCTTAGACGGGGGCCGAACCTACGAGCAGTACTTC. Its translation: CASSLDGGRTYEQYF. The chain combines TRBV7-2 with TRBJ2-7, with D perhaps TRBD1 or TRBD2 (6 bases each). The germline V gene has CDR1 SGHTA and CDR2 FQGNSA. There are 15 residues in the CDR3. V lost 1 base to trimming and J lost 2 bases, with 12 bases between them.

This clonotype was seen at least ten times. The gene calls are TRBV27 and TRBJ2-1; possibly TRBD1 or TRBD2 for D (6 bases each). The CDR3 extends over 17 amino acids. V lost 4 bases and J lost 0, with 16 bases in between. Germline V gene lookup returns CDR1 MNHEY and CDR2 SMNVEV (reference sequence). This CDR3 is CASSSPWGRGSYNEQFF. Here the CDR3 DNA reads TGTGCCAGCAGTTCCCCGTGGGGGCGGGGCTCCTACAATGAGCAGTTCTTC.

This clonotype was counted at least ten times. The gene calls are TRBV28 and TRBJ2-5; TRBD2 matches 12 bases. This CDR3 contains 17 residues. Germline CDR1 and CDR2: MDHEN and SYDVKM. Trimming took 3 bases from V and 4 from J; bases not matched to a gene: 9. CDR3 nucleotide sequence: TGTGCCAGCAGTTTGTGGCTAGCGGGAGGGGCTCCAGAGACCCAGTACTTC. Amino acid sequence: CASSLWLAGGAPETQYF.

This clonotype was detected a few times. V usage is TRBV6-1 and J usage is TRBJ1-1; D is possibly TRBD1 (5 bases). Germline CDR1 MNHNS, CDR2 SASEGT. The CDR3 consists of 14 residues. Trimming removed 4 bases from V and 2 bases from J, with 11 bases in between. The CDR3 region is CASSGTGGNTEAFF. CDR3 DNA sequence: TGTGCCAGCAGTGGAACAGGAGGTAACACTGAAGCTTTCTTT.

This clonotype was recorded many times. The CDR3 protein is CAISDSGLSSYEQYF. DNA for the CDR3: TGTGCCATCAGTGACTCGGGCCTAAGCTCCTACGAGCAGTACTTC. The chain employs TRBV10-3 and TRBJ2-7, with unresolved D. V was trimmed by 3 bases and J by 0 bases, leaving 12 bases between them. The CDR3 loop spans 15 amino acids. Germline CDR1 is ENHRY and CDR2 is SYGVKD.

This clonotype was seen repeatedly, ten times or more. CDR3 sequence reads: CASSLGRLNEQFF. The CDR3 region has the DNA TGTGCCAGCAGCTTAGGCCGTCTCAATGAGCAGTTCTTC. The rearrangement uses TRBV7-8 and TRBJ2-1, with no clear D. Germline assignment: CDR1 SGHVS and CDR2 FQNEAQ. V lost 1 base and J 6 bases, leaving 7 bases between the germline ends. The CDR3 is 13 amino acids.

This clonotype was counted only a few times. The V gene is TRBV11-2, the J gene TRBJ2-2; weak D call: TRBD1 (5 bases). Germline CDR1 reads SGHAT; CDR2 reads FQNNGV. V dropped 7 bases and J dropped 1 base, with 13 bases sitting between them. The CDR3 extends over 15 amino acids. The CDR3 sequence is CASNTRTRNTGELFF. The CDR3, as DNA: TGTGCCAGCAACACAAGGACAAGGAACACCGGGGAGCTGTTTTTT.

This clonotype has a count of ten or more. V usage is TRBV7-3 and J usage is TRBJ2-5, with 7 bases that match TRBD1. The CDR3 loop spans 14 amino acids. The germline gives CDR1 SGHTA, CDR2 FQGTGA. The ends lost 5 bases at V and 5 bases at J; junction bases unmatched: 8. CDR3 nucleotide sequence: TGTGCCAGCAGCCCGACAGGGTGGGGGGAGACCCAGTACTTC. The encoded protein is CASSPTGWGETQYF.

The V gene is TRBV28, the J gene TRBJ2-1; 9 bases align to TRBD2. This CDR3 comprises 15 residues. V trimming: 3 bases; J trimming: 9 bases; junction bases outside the gene matches: 9. Per the germline V gene, CDR1 is MDHEN and CDR2 is SYDVKM. The CDR3 sequence: CASSFRGTSLGEQFF. Here the CDR3 DNA reads TGTGCCAGCAGTTTTCGAGGGACTAGCCTAGGTGAGCAGTTCTTC.